The present T cell receptor beta chain was sequenced within a study of blood T cell repertoires in COVID-19. Enrollees, about 18 to 95 years old, lived in fewer than 25 US areas. A few counts support this clone. Germline trimming cut 0 bases from V and 1 base from J; bases unmatched to any gene: 10. The length of the CDR3 is 18 residues. Germline V lookup: CDR1 KGHSH, CDR2 LQKENI. Data came from immunoSEQ multiplex PCR; TCRdb stores just in-frame clones and leaves some out. This table holds 210,000 or so clones, about 80% found once. The sequenced sample was PBMCs or T cells enriched from blood (not recorded which). V usage is TRBV18 and J usage is TRBJ1-1; 8 nucleotides agree with TRBD1. This sequence was found in a woman aged 45-65 years who had been exposed to COVID-19. This CDR3 is CASSPPRTGQVANTEAFF. In DNA form, the CDR3 reads TGTGCCAGCTCACCACCTCGGACAGGGCAGGTGGCGAACACTGAAGCTTTCTTT.